This TCR beta chain was recorded in a study of T-cell memory formation after mild COVID-19. Points from the study as a whole: CD4+ bias marked clones expanding day 15 to 37, unlike balanced contracting clones. Day 37-peaking second-wave clones had unconfirmed SARS-CoV-2 specificity. Mostly located in CM and EM were contracting CD4+ clones, with contracting CD8+ clones located in EMRA.

This clonotype was observed many times. Its target is unknown. 5'RACE primed at constant segments yielded TCR alpha and TCR beta cDNA libraries bearing sample barcodes and UMIs. Each CDR3 protein gets one entry after TCRdb re-called the 5' RACE reads with MiXCR. This sample has hundreds of thousands of distinct CDR3 sequences; roughly an eighth occur once, and the top ten carry about 20%. Trimming stripped 5 bases from V and 3 bases from J, with 13 bases between. Per germline, CDR1 SQVTM and CDR2 ANQGSEA. This CDR3 has 13 amino acids. The clonotype originates from a man younger than 35 who had mild COVID-19 (a few samples of this study predate the infection). Cell type and time point are not known. Sample: PBMCs or a T cell subset sorted from them (not recorded which). The rearrangement joins TRBV29-1 to TRBJ1-2, with D perhaps TRBD1 (6 bases). CDR3: CSVIQGADYGYTF. The CDR3 nucleotides are TGCAGCGTTATACAGGGAGCAGACTATGGCTACACCTTC.